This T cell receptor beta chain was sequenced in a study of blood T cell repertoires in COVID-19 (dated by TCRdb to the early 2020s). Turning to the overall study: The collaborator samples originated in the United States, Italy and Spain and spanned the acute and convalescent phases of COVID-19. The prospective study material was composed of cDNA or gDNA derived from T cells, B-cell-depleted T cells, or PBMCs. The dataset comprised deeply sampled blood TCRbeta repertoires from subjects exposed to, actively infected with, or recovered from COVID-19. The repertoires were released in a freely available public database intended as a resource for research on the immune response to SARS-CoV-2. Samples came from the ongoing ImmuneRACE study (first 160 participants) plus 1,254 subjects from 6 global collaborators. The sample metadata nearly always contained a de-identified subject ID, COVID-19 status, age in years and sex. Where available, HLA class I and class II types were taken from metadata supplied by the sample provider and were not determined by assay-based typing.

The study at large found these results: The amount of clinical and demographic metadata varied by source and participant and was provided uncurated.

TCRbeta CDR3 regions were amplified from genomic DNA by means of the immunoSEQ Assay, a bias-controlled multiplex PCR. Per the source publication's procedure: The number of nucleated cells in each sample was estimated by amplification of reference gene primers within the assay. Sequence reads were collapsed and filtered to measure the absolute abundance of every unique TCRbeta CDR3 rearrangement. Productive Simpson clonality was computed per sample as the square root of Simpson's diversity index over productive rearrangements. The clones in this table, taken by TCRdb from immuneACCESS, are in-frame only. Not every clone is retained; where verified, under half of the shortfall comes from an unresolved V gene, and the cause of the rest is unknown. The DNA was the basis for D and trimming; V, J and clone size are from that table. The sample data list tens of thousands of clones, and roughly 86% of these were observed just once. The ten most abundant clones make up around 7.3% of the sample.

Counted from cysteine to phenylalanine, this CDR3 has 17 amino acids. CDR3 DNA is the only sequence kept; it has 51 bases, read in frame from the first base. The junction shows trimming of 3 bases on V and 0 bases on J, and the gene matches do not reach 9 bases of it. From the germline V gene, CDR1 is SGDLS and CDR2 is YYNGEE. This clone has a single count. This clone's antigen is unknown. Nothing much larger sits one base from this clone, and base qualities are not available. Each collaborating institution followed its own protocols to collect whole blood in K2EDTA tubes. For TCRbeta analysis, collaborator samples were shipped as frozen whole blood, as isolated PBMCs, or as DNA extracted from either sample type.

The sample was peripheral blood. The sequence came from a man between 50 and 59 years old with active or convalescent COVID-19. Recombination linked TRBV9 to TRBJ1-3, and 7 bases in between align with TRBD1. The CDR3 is CASSARTGLLSGNTIYF. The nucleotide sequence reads TGTGCCAGCAGCGCTCGGACAGGCCTCCTCTCTGGAAACACCATATATTTT.